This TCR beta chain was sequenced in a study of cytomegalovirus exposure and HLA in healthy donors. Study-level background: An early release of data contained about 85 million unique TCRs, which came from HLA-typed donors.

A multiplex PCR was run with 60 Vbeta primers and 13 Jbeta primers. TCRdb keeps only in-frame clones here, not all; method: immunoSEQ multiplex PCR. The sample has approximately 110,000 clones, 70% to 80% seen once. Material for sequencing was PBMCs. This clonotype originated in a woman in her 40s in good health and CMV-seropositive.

This chain's CDR3 is CASSLRGADYGYTF. The DNA of the CDR3 is TGTGCCAGCAGCTTAAGGGGCGCTGACTATGGCTACACCTTC. The V and J genes are TRBV7-9 and TRBJ1-2; possible D gene TRBD1, 5 bases. V was clipped by 2 bases and J by 3 bases, with 10 bases between them. This CDR3 comprises 14 residues. Germline V CDR1 and CDR2: SEHNR, FQNEAQ (reference sequence).